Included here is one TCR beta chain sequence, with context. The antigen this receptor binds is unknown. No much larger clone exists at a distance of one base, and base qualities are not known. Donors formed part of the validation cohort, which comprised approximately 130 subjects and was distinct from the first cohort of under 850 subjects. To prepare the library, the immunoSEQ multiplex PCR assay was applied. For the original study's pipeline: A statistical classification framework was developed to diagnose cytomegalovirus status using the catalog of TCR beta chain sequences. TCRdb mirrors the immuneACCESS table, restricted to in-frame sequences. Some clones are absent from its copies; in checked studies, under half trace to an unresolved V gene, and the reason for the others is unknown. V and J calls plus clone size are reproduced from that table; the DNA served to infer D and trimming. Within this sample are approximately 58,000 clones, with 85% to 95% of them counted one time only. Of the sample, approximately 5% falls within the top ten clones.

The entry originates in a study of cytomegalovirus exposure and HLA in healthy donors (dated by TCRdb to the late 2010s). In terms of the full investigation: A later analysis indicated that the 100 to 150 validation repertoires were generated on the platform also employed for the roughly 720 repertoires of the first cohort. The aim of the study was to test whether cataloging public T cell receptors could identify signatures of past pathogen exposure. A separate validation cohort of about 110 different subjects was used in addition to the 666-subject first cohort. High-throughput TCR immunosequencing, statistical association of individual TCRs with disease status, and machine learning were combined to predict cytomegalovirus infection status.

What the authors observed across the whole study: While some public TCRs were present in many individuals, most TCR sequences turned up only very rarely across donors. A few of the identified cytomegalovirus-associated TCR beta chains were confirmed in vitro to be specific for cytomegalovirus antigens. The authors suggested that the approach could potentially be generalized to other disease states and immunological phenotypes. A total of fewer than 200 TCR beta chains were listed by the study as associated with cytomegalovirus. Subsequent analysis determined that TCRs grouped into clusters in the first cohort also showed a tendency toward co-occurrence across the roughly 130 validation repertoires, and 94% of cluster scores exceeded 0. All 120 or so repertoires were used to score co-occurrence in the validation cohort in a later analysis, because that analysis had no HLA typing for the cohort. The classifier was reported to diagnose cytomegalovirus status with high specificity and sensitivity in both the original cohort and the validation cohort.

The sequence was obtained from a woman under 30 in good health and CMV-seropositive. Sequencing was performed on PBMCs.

For the CDR3, the sequence is CASSVIRGNKETQYF. The bases are TGTGCCAGCAGTGTTATTAGGGGGAATAAAGAGACCCAGTACTTC. The chain employs TRBV2 and TRBJ2-5; the D region possibly corresponds to TRBD1 (6 bases align). Trimming removed 4 bases from V and 3 bases from J, leaving 15 bases between the germline ends. The germline V gene provides CDR1 SNHLY and CDR2 FYNNEI. The CDR3 runs 15 amino acids, cysteine and phenylalanine included. Only the CDR3 portion is preserved as DNA: 45 bases, with reading frame beginning at the first base.